This record concerns one TCR beta chain sequence. The antigen remains undetermined. The source of the sample is a study of T cell clonotyping in hematopoietic cell transplantation. Study information: Recipients' pretransplant samples followed cytoreduction. General study points: After transplant, recipient diversity fell while pathologically expanded clonotypes grew through day 180. At the given depth, recipient repertoires were over 95% de novo clonotypes.

The time point denotes: recipient sample about 28 days before transplant, after cytoreduction. Assay used: immunoSEQ multiplex PCR; TCRdb lists only in-frame clones, some missing. This sample has approximately 22,000 clones, with around 90% found just once. Sequences were derived from peripheral blood mononuclear cells, sampled before stem cell transplant. This receptor was identified in a man between 18 and 29 years old with biphenotypic leukemia. Some clones in this sample may be carry-over from other donors' samples.

This chain's CDR3 is CASSMGRGGTDTQYF. The CDR3 nucleotides are TGTGCCAGTAGTATGGGGAGAGGGGGCACAGATACGCAGTATTTT. This chain uses TRBV19 with TRBJ2-3; D tentatively fits TRBD1 or TRBD2 (5 bases each). Germline CDR1 reads LNHDA; CDR2 reads SQIVND (reference sequence). This CDR3 is 15 amino acids long. V was clipped by 3 bases and J by 1 base, with 11 bases between them.